This T cell receptor (beta chain) was sequenced in a study of long-term antiretroviral therapy in people with HIV. About the study: The 2015 immediate-ART recommendation came about a decade after the earliest samples.

Study-wide results and limits: Specimen acquisition occurred between the mid-2000s and the late 2010s, potentially under older ART regimens. The study collected no data on ART adherence, viral resistance or therapy changes.

CDR1 and CDR2 from the germline V gene are SGHRS and YFSETQ. CDR3 size: 13 residues. Trimming removed 4 bases at V and 4 bases at J, with 11 bases between. Worth noting for this clone: Its antigen remains unknown.

Runs used v3.0 of the immunoSEQ assay and were done at survey level. Sequencing was performed with immunoSEQ multiplex PCR; in TCRdb, only in-frame clones are kept and a portion is missing. This table has over 15,000 clones, more than 60% appearing once. The chain joins TRBV5-1 to TRBJ1-1, with D unclear. This clonotype originated in a man aged 25 to 40 with HIV. Sequencing used unsorted PBMCs, obtained 2.1 to 2.2 years before starting antiretroviral therapy. The CDR3 DNA follows: TGCGCCAGCAGCACTGCCACTGGCACTGAAGCTTTCTTT. Its translation is CASSTATGTEAFF.